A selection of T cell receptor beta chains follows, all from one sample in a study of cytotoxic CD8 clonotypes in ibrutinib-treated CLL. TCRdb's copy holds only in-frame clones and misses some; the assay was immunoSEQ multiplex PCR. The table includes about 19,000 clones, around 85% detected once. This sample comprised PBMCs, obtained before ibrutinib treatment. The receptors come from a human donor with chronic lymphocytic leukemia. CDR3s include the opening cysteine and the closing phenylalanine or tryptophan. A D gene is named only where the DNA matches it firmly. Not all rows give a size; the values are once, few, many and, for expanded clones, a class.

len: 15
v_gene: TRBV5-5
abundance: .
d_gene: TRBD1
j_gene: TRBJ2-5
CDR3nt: TGTGCCAGCAGCTTGAACGGCCAGGGGGTCGAGACCCAGTACTTC
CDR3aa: CASSLNGQGVETQYF

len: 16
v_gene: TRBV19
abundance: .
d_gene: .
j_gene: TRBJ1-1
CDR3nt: TGTGCCAGTAGTATCGGTTCCCTCAGCAAGAACACTGAAGCTTTCTTT
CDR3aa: CASSIGSLSKNTEAFF

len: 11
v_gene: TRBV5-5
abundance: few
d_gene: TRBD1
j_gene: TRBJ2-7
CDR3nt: TGTGCCAGCAGGGGGACAGGCGAGCAGTACTTC
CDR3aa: CASRGTGEQYF

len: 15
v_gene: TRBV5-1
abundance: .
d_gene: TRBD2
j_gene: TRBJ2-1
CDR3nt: TGCGCCAGCAGCCAACTAGCGGGGCCCTACAATGAGCAGTTCTTC
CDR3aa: CASSQLAGPYNEQFF

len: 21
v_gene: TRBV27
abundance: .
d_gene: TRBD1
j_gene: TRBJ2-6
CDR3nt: TGTGCCAGCAGTTTTTTTGGACCCTCTGGCAGGGGGACCTCTGGGGCCAACGTCCTGACTTTC
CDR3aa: CASSFFGPSGRGTSGANVLTF

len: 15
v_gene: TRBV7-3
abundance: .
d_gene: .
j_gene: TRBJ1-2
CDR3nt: TGTGCCAGCAGCCCCGGGGAGACAGAAACCTATGGCTACACCTTC
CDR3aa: CASSPGETETYGYTF

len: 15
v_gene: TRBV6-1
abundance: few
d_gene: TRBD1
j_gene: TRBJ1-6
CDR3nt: TGTGCCAGCAGCAGACAGGGGGCCGATAATTCACCCCTCCACTTT
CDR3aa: CASSRQGADNSPLHF

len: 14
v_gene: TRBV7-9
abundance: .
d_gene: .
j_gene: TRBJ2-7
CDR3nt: TGTGCCAGCAGCTTAGGCCAAGGGGCCAACGAGCAGTACTTC
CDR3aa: CASSLGQGANEQYF

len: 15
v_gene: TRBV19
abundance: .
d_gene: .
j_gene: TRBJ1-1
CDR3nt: TGTGCCAGTAGTATTTTTGCCGACAGTAACACTGAAGCTTTCTTT
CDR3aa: CASSIFADSNTEAFF

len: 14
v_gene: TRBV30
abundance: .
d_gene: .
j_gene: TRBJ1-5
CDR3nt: TGTGCCAGCAGTTCCCGGGGGGGCAGTCAGCCCCAGCATTTT
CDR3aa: CASSSRGGSQPQHF

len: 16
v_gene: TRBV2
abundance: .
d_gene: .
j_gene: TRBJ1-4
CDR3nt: TGTGCCAGCAGCTTTCGTACAGGGCTAACTAATGAAAAACTGTTTTTT
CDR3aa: CASSFRTGLTNEKLFF

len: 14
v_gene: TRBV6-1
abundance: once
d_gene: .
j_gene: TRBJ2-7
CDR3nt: TGTGCCAGCAGTGAACAGGAGCACTCCTACGAGCAGTACTTC
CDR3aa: CASSEQEHSYEQYF

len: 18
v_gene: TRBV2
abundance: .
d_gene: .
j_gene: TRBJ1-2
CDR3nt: TGTGCCAGCACCCAACAGGGTGCACAGACCAAATCTAACTATGGCTACACCTTC
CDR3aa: CASTQQGAQTKSNYGYTF

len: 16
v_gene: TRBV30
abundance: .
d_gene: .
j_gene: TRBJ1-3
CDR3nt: TGTGCCTGGACCCCGGCGGTAGGAGCCTCTGGAAACACCATATATTTT
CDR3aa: CAWTPAVGASGNTIYF

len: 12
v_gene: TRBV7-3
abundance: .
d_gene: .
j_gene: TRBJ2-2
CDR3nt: TGTGCCAGCAGCTTCGGGTCCGGGGAGCTGTTTTTT
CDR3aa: CASSFGSGELFF

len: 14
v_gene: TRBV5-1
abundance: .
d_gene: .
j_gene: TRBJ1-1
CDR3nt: TGCGCCAGTCGATCGGGGGCAGGGGTTACTGAAGCTTTCTTT
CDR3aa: CASRSGAGVTEAFF

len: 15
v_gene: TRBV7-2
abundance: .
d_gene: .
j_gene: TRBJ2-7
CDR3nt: TGTGCCAGCAGCTTATTAATACATACGGACTACGAGCAGTACTTC
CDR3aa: CASSLLIHTDYEQYF

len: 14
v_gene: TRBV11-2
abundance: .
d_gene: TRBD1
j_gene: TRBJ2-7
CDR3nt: TGTGCCAGCAGCTTAGGGGGACAGTACTACGAGCAGTACTTC
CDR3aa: CASSLGGQYYEQYF

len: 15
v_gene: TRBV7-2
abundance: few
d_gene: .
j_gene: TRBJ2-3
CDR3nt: TGTGCCAGCAGCCAACCGGCCAGCGGCGCAGATACGCAGTATTTT
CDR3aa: CASSQPASGADTQYF

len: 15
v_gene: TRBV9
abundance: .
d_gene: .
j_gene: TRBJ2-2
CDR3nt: TGTGCCAGCAGCGTAGTTCCAGGAAACACCGGGGAGCTGTTTTTT
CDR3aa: CASSVVPGNTGELFF

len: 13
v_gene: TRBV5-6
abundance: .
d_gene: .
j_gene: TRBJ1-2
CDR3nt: TGTGCCAGCAGCTTGAGGACAGTGTATGGCTACACCTTC
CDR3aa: CASSLRTVYGYTF

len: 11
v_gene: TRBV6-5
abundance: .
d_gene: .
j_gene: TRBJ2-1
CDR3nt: TGTGCCAGCACAAACTACAATGAGCAGTTCTTC
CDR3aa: CASTNYNEQFF

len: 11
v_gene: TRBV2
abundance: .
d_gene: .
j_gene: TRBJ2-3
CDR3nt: TGTGCCGGAGGGACCGCAGATACGCAGTATTTT
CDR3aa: CAGGTADTQYF

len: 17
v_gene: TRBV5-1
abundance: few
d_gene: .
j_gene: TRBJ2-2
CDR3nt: TGCGCCAGCAGCTTGGAAAGCGTCCAACGGGGCACCGGGGAGCTGTTTTTT
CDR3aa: CASSLESVQRGTGELFF

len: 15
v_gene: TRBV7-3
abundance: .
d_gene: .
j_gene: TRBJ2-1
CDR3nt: TGTGCCAGCAGCTTAATAGGCTGGAAATACAATGAGCAGTTCTTC
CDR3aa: CASSLIGWKYNEQFF

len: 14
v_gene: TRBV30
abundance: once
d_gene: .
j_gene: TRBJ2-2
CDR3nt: TGTGCCTGGATAGGAAATACGAACACCGGGGAGCTGTTTTTT
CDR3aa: CAWIGNTNTGELFF

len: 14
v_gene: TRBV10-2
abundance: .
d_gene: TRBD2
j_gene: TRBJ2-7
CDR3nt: TGCGCCAGCAGTAGTCCTAGCGGGAACTACGAGCAGTACTTC
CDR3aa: CASSSPSGNYEQYF

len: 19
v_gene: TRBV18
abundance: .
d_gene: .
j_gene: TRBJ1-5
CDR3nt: TGTGCCAGCTCACCAAAGCAGGGAAGAAGCGATAATAGCAATCAGCCCCAGCATTTT
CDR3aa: CASSPKQGRSDNSNQPQHF

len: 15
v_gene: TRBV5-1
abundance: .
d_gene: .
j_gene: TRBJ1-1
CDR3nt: TGCGCCAGCAGCTCGGGTGGGGCGAAGAACACTGAAGCTTTCTTT
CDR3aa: CASSSGGAKNTEAFF

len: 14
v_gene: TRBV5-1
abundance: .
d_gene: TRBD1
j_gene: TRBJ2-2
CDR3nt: TGCGCCAGTAAAACGGGACAGGTCACCGGGGAGCTGTTTTTT
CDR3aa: CASKTGQVTGELFF

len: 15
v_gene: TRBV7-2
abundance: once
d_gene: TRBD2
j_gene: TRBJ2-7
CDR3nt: TGTGCCAGCAGCTTCGGGGGGGCGTTTGGCTACGAGCAGTACTTC
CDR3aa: CASSFGGAFGYEQYF

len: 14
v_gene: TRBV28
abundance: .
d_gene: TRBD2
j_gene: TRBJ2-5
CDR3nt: TGTGCCAGCAGTTTAACCACGGGGGGAGAGACCCAGTACTTC
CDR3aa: CASSLTTGGETQYF

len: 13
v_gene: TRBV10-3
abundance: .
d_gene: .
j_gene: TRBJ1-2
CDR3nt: TGTGCCATCAGTGATTTTTGGGAGAATGGCTACACCTTC
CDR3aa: CAISDFWENGYTF

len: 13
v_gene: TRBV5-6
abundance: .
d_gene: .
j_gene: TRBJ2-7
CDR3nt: TGTGCCAGCAGCTTGACCCTTGGGGCCGAGCAGTACTTC
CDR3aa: CASSLTLGAEQYF

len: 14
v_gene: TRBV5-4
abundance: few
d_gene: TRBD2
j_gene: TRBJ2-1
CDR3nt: TGTGCCAGCAGCGGGAGCGGGGGGGCCGGTAGAAGGTTCTTC
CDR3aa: CASSGSGGAGRRFF

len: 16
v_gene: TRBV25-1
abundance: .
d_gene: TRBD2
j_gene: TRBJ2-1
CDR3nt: TGTGCCAGCAGTGCGTTAGCGGGGGGGCCTAGGAATGAGCAGTTCTTC
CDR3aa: CASSALAGGPRNEQFF

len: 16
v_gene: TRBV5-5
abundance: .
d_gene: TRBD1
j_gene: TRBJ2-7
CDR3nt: TGTGCCAGCAGTTATTCTCAGGGGGCGCGGGCCTACGAGCAGTACTTC
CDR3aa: CASSYSQGARAYEQYF

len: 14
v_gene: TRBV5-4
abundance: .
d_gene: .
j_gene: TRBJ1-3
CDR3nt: TGTGCCAGCAGCCAGAGGGGGACTGGAAACACCATATATTTT
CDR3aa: CASSQRGTGNTIYF

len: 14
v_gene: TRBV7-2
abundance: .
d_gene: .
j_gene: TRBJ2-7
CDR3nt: TGTGCCAGCAGCTTACCCAGCCGTAGATACGAGCAGTACTTC
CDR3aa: CASSLPSRRYEQYF

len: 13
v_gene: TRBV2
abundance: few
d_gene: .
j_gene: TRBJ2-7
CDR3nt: TGTGCCAGCAGTGGCTATCCCTCCTACGAGCAGTACTTC
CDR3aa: CASSGYPSYEQYF

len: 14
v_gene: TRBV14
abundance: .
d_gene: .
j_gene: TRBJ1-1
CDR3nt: TGTGCCAGCAGCCTAGCGGCAGGGGTCACTGAAGCTTTCTTT
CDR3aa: CASSLAAGVTEAFF

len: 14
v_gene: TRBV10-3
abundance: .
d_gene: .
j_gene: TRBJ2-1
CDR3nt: TGTGCCATCAGTGAGTCAGGTACAGGCAATGAGCAGTTCTTC
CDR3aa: CAISESGTGNEQFF